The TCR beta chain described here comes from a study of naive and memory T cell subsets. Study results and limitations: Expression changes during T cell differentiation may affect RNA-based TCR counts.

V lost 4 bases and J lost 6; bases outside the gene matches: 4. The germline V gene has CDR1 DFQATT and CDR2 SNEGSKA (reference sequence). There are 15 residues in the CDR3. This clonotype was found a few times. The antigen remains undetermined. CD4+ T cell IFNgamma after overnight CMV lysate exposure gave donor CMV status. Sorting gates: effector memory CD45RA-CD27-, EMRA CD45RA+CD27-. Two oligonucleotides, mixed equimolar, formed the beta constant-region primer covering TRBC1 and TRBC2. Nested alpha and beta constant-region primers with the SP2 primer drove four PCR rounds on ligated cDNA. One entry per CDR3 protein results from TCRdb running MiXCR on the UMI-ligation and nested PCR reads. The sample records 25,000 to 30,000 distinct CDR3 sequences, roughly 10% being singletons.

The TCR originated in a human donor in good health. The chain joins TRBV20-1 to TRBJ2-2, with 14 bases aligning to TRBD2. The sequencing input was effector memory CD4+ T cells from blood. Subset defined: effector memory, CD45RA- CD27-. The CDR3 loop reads CSAKKTSGGAGELFF. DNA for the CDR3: TGCAGTGCTAAGAAGACTAGCGGGGGGGCCGGGGAGCTGTTTTTT.